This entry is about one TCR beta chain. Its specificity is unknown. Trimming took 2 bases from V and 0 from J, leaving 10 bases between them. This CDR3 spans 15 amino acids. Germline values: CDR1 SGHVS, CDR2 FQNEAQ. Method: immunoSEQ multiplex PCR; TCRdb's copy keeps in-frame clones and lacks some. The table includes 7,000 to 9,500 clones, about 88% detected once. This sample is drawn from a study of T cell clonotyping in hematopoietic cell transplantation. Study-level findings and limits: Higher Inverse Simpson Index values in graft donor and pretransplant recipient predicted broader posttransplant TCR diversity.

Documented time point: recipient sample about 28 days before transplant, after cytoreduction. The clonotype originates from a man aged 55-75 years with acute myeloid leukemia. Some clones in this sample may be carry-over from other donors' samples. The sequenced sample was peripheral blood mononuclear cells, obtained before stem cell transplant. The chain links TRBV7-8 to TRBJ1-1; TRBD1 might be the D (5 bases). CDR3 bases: TGTGCCAGCAGCTTATCAGGGCCCCTGAACACTGAAGCTTTCTTT. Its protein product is CASSLSGPLNTEAFF.